This T cell receptor (beta chain) was recorded in a study of Graves' ophthalmopathy and Graves' hyperthyroidism. RNA transcripts were the template, and TCR beta CDR3 regions were amplified from them. Following a first-round RT-PCR that used HTBI primers, a second-round multiplex PCR was carried out. Each CDR3 protein gets one entry after TCRdb re-called the multiplex PCR reads with MiXCR. The table shows almost 750,000 distinct CDR3 sequences, with around 40% occurring only once. The study's findings and limits: For separating ophthalmopathy from stable hyperthyroidism, a 13-signature model gave approximately 90% sensitivity and 65% to 82% specificity.

Note on this clonotype: Antigen unknown.

The sequenced material came from peripheral blood. The TCR comes from an adult man with Graves' ophthalmopathy.

The CDR3 sequence: CASSLAAGKVRYF. The CDR3 DNA reads as TGTGCCAGCAGCTTGGCCGCGGGGAAGGTGAGGTATTTT. The chain is built from TRBV5-4 and TRBJ2-3; TRBD2 is a possible D gene (6 bases). CDR3 size: 13 residues. Trimming took off 0 bases at V and 14 bases at J, with 16 bases between the two ends. Germline CDR1 SGHNT, CDR2 YYREEE (reference sequence). Looking up the rest from reference TRBV5-4 and TRBJ2-3 gives the full variable domain: ETGVTQSPTHLIKTRGQQVTLRCSSQSGHNTVSWYQQALGQGPQFIFQYYREEENGRGNFPPRFSGLQFPNYSSELNVNALELDDSALYLCASSLAAGKVRYFGPGTRLTVL.